The source of this TCR beta chain is a study of cytomegalovirus exposure and HLA in healthy donors. General study results and limits: As a later analysis revealed, most CMV-associated TCR beta chains appeared HLA-restricted. Exclusion applied to some V segments, including TRBV6-2 and TRBV6-3, as they were indistinguishable. It was in a later analysis that TCR association rates were seen to vary by HLA locus, highest for DRB1 and lowest for HLA-C.

Details on this clone: Antigen: not known.

The study ran its PCR with 60 Vbeta and 13 Jbeta primers. Here immunoSEQ multiplex PCR was the method, and the copy in TCRdb shows in-frame clones only, minus some. The sample includes roughly 160,000 clones, 77% of them seen just once. CDR3 length: 19 residues. The sequence derives from a woman aged 25 to 45 in good health and CMV-seronegative. The chain uses TRBV12-2 and TRBJ1-5; whether TRBD1, the table's D call, matches the DNA was not checked. TRBV12-2 is described as a pseudogene. The sequenced material came from PBMCs. CDR3 bases: TGTGCAAGTCGCTGCCGGTATCTGGGGGACAGGACTAGCAATCAGCCCCAGCATTTT. It yields the protein CASRCRYLGDRTSNQPQHF.